A selection of T cell receptor beta chains follows, all from one sample in a study of CD8+ T cells in alopecia areata. Only in-frame clones appear in the TCRdb table, and some are missing; sequencing was by immunoSEQ multiplex PCR. The sample lists 180,000 or so clones, more than 45% occurring once. The input for sequencing was CD4+ T cells sorted from blood, taken at week 24, from a patient treated with tofacitinib. These receptors all come from a human donor with alopecia areata. The CDR3 runs from the conserved cysteine through the conserved F or W. Each record gives: clone size, D gene, J gene, V gene, CDR3 protein, CDR3 DNA. D genes are given only for firm matches. Only some rows state a clone size, as once, few, many or a class for expanded clones.

>.|.|TRBJ1-3|TRBV9
CASSVGGNTIYF
TGTGCCAGCAGCGTAGGAGGAAACACCATATATTTT
>.|TRBD1|TRBJ1-1|TRBV29-1
CSAQPGGVNTEAFF
TGCAGCGCCCAACCAGGGGGCGTGAACACTGAAGCTTTCTTT
>.|.|TRBJ1-2|TRBV28
CASTQAGRTNYGYTF
TGTGCCAGCACCCAAGCCGGCAGAACTAACTATGGCTACACCTTC
>.|.|TRBJ1-1|TRBV29-1
CSVGGRNTEAFF
TGCAGCGTCGGTGGACGGAACACTGAAGCTTTCTTT
>.|.|TRBJ1-4|TRBV4-3
CASSPRNRGEKLFF
TGCGCCAGCAGCCCCCGGAACAGAGGCGAAAAACTGTTTTTT
>.|.|TRBJ2-3|TRBV15
CATSSHADSTQYF
TGTGCCACCAGCAGCCACGCGGACAGTACGCAGTATTTT
>.|.|TRBJ2-5|TRBV7-8
CASSLDQETQYF
TGTGCCAGCAGCTTAGACCAAGAGACCCAGTACTTC
>.|.|TRBJ2-6|TRBV28
CASSLSEGRGDGANVLTF
TGTGCCAGCAGTTTATCCGAGGGTAGGGGGGACGGGGCCAACGTCCTGACTTTC
>.|.|TRBJ2-4|TRBV5-1
CASRNRVGKNIQYF
TGCGCCAGCAGGAACAGGGTGGGCAAAAACATTCAGTACTTC
>.|TRBD2|TRBJ2-7|TRBV4-2
CASSQVGTSGAYEQYF
TGTGCCAGCAGCCAAGTCGGGACTAGCGGAGCCTACGAGCAGTACTTC
>few|.|TRBJ2-3|TRBV7-2
CASSLRGDRDTQYF
TGTGCCAGCAGCTTAAGGGGCGATAGGGATACGCAGTATTTT
>.|TRBD1|TRBJ1-2|TRBV27
CASSSTGDGGYTF
TGTGCCAGCAGTTCGACAGGGGACGGGGGCTACACCTTC
>.|TRBD2|TRBJ2-7|TRBV28
CASSLGLARSYEQYF
TGTGCCAGCAGCCTGGGACTAGCCCGCTCCTACGAGCAGTACTTC
>.|.|TRBJ1-1|TRBV7-9
CASSPPLGRGAGKNTEAFF
TGTGCCAGCAGCCCCCCCTTGGGCAGGGGAGCAGGAAAAAACACTGAAGCTTTCTTT
>.|.|TRBJ1-4|TRBV13
CASSLGGVNEKLFF
TGTGCCAGCAGCTTAGGAGGCGTTAATGAAAAACTGTTTTTT
>.|.|TRBJ2-2|TRBV5-1
CASSLMYTGELFF
TGCGCCAGCAGCTTGATGTACACCGGGGAGCTGTTTTTT
>.|TRBD1|TRBJ1-6|TRBV7-8
CASSPGGNSPLHF
TGTGCCAGCAGCCCAGGGGGCAATTCACCCCTCCACTTT
>.|.|TRBJ1-1|TRBV30
CAGSRGKGTEAFF
TGTGCAGGTTCAAGGGGGAAGGGGACTGAAGCTTTCTTT
>.|.|TRBJ2-7|TRBV7-7
CASSQGTDYEQYF
TGTGCCAGCAGCCAAGGAACAGACTACGAGCAGTACTTC
>.|.|TRBJ1-2|TRBV27
CASSMTSNYGYTF
TGTGCCAGCAGTATGACATCTAACTATGGCTACACCTTC
>.|TRBD2|TRBJ2-1|TRBV11-1
CASSPGRGGRAGEQFF
TGTGCCAGCAGCCCCGGCCGGGGCGGGAGAGCCGGTGAGCAGTTCTTC
>.|TRBD1|TRBJ2-2|TRBV4-1
CASSQTGNGGELFF
TGCGCCAGCAGCCAGACAGGGAATGGCGGGGAGCTGTTTTTT
>.|TRBD2|TRBJ2-1|TRBV30
CAWTRLAGFYNEQFF
TGTGCCTGGACCCGACTAGCGGGTTTTTACAATGAGCAGTTCTTC